This T cell receptor (beta chain) was recorded in a study of CD8+ T cells in alopecia areata. Study at large: Severity of treated patients was scored by affected scalp percentage. Overall study findings and caveats: Tofacitinib yielded significantly lower scalp clonality and fewer expanded CD8+ clones among the top 100. Normal-skin resident alphabeta T cells also appear among scalp sample sequences.

CDR3 size: 15 residues. Germline CDR1 and CDR2: SGHRS and YFSETQ. V was shortened by 6 bases and J by 1 base, with 16 bases between the two germline ends. This sample's treatment: oral pan-JAK inhibitor, 5-10 mg twice daily. Sorting from PBMCs produced CD4+ and CD8+ T cells. To note about this clone: Its antigen is not identified.

It was cDNA, reverse transcribed from extracted RNA, that served as the sequencing template. This table comes from immunoSEQ multiplex PCR, and its TCRdb copy is limited to in-frame clones, with some not included. This sample carries some 100,000 clones, roughly 56% of them seen once, and the ten largest clones take about a sixth. This specimen was CD8+ T cells sorted from blood, taken at week 56, from a patient treated with tofacitinib. The TCR sequence derives from a human donor with alopecia areata. The genes are TRBV5-1 and TRBJ1-2, with D perhaps TRBD1 (5 bases). The CDR3 DNA reads TGCGCCAGCACCAACGAGGGGAATCGTAACTATGGCTACACCTTC. This translates into CASTNEGNRNYGYTF. The full variable domain, completed using reference TRBV5-1 and TRBJ1-2, is KAGVTQTPRYLIKTRGQQVTLSCSPISGHRSVSWYQQTPGQGLQFLFEYFSETQRNKGNFPGRFSGRQFSNSRSEMNVSTLELGDSALYLCASTNEGNRNYGYTFGSGTRLTVV.